These T cell receptor beta chains were read from a single sample in a study of blood T cell repertoires in COVID-19. Profiling relied on immunoSEQ multiplex PCR, and the TCRdb table lists in-frame clones only, not all of them. The sample shows 300,000 to 450,000 clones, around 87% of them seen only once. The sequenced material came from peripheral blood. The receptors shown here come from a woman in her twenties or thirties with COVID-19, enrolled during active disease. The CDR3 runs from the conserved cysteine through the conserved F or W. D genes are given only for firm matches. Where a row states a size, it is once, few, many or the class of an expanded clone; other rows omit it.

cdr3_nt | cdr3_aa | cdr3_length | j_call | d_call | v_call | clone_size
TGTGCCAGCAGAGGAGGGGACTATGGCTACACCTTC | CASRGGDYGYTF | 12 | TRBJ1-2 | . | TRBV6-4 | few
TGTGCCAGCAGTGTCATTAGCGCAACCTACGAGCAGTACTTC | CASSVISATYEQYF | 14 | TRBJ2-7 | . | TRBV2 | .
TGTGCCAGCAGCCTCTACGGTACCGTCTACAATGAGCAGTTCTTC | CASSLYGTVYNEQFF | 15 | TRBJ2-1 | . | TRBV14 | .
TGTGCCAGTAGTACCCTCTCCCCTTTGCGGGAGAGCTCCTACGAGCAGTACTTC | CASSTLSPLRESSYEQYF | 18 | TRBJ2-7 | TRBD2 | TRBV19 | .
TGTGCCAGCAGCTTTAGACCAGAGGGCACTGAAGCTTTCTTT | CASSFRPEGTEAFF | 14 | TRBJ1-1 | . | TRBV11-2 | .
TGTGCCAGCAGCCCCGGAGGGGAGACCCAGTACTTC | CASSPGGETQYF | 12 | TRBJ2-5 | . | TRBV4-2 | .
TGTGCCAGCAGCGGGGGCAGCGAAGTCTCAAACATTCAGTACTTC | CASSGGSEVSNIQYF | 15 | TRBJ2-4 | . | TRBV9 | .
TGTGCCAGCAGCCCGCGGGGACTAGCGGAGAGGCGTACGCAGTATTTT | CASSPRGLAERRTQYF | 16 | TRBJ2-3 | TRBD2 | TRBV7-2 | .
TGTGCCAGCAGCTTCCTCCCGGGGAGGAATGAAAAACTGTTTTTT | CASSFLPGRNEKLFF | 15 | TRBJ1-4 | . | TRBV11-1 | once
TGTGCCAGCAGCTTTCCGGGACTAATCTACGAGCAGTACTTC | CASSFPGLIYEQYF | 14 | TRBJ2-7 | TRBD2 | TRBV11-2 | .
TGTGCCATCGGGGCACCAGAGACCCAGTACTTC | CAIGAPETQYF | 11 | TRBJ2-5 | . | TRBV10-3 | .
TGCGCCAGCAGCCAAGTGGGGGGGAGTGGGGTCAAAAACATTCAGTACTTC | CASSQVGGSGVKNIQYF | 17 | TRBJ2-4 | TRBD2 | TRBV4-1 | .
TGTGCCAGCAGCGTAGGGACTAGCGGCTACGAGCAGTACTTC | CASSVGTSGYEQYF | 14 | TRBJ2-7 | TRBD2 | TRBV9 | .
TGTGCCAGCAGCAACAGGGACGGCTCTGAAGCTTTCTTT | CASSNRDGSEAFF | 13 | TRBJ1-1 | . | TRBV7-9 | once
TGTGCCACCAGCCGGTTTGCCAATGAGCAGTTCTTC | CATSRFANEQFF | 12 | TRBJ2-1 | . | TRBV24-1 | .
TGCGCCAGCAGCCGGACGGGGTTCACAGGAAACACCATATATTTT | CASSRTGFTGNTIYF | 15 | TRBJ1-3 | . | TRBV4-1 | .
TGTGCCAGCAGGTTACTAGCGGGGGATTACGAGCAGTACTTC | CASRLLAGDYEQYF | 14 | TRBJ2-7 | TRBD2 | TRBV6-6 | .